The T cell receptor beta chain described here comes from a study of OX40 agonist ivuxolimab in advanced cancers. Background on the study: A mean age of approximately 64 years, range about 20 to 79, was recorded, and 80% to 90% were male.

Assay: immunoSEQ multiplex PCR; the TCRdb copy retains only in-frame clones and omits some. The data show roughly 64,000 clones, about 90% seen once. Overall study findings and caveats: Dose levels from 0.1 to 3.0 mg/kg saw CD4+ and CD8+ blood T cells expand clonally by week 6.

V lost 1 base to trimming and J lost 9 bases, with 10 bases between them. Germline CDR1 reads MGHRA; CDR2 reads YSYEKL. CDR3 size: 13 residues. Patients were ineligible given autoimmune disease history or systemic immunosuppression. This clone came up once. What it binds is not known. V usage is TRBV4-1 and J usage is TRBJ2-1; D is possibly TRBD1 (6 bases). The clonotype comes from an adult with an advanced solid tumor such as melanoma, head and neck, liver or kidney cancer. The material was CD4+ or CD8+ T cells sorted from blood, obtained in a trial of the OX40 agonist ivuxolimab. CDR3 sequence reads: CASSQVFRGEQFF. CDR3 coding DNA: TGCGCCAGCAGCCAAGTTTTCAGGGGTGAGCAGTTCTTC.